The next 32 T cell receptor beta chains were all read from a single sample in a study of T cell repertoires in cytomegalovirus infection. One entry per CDR3 protein results from TCRdb running MiXCR on the reads. Among approximately 74,000 distinct CDR3 sequences listed, 35% to 50% were seen once. No antigen has been identified for these receptors. Sequenced material: CD8+ T cells from cultured PBMCs, taken from culture after CMV antigen stimulation. These receptors were obtained from a human donor in good health (CMV status not recorded). Some clones in this sample may be carry-over from other donors' samples.

This chain connects TRBV20-1 to TRBJ1-6; D remains ambiguous. Trimming removed 1 base from V and 4 bases from J, with 8 bases in between. This CDR3 contains 14 residues. From germline, CDR1 is DFQATT and CDR2 SNEGSKA (reference sequence). The CDR3 DNA reads as TGCAGTGCTAGAGGGAAGGAATATAATTCACCCCTCCACTTT. This codes for CSARGKEYNSPLHF.

The rearrangement uses TRBV7-2 and TRBJ2-1; no clear D. The CDR3 is 12 amino acids. In germline, CDR1 is SGHTA, CDR2 FQGNSA. Trimming cost V 4 bases and J 4 bases, with 5 bases left between them. CDR3 loop: CASSSPYNEQFF. The CDR3 DNA reads as TGTGCCAGCAGCTCCCCTTACAATGAGCAGTTCTTC.

The gene calls are TRBV6-6 and TRBJ1-4, with TRBD1 matching over 7 bases. Trimming cost V 7 bases and J 0 bases; bases outside gene matches: 5. The length of the CDR3 is 15 residues. Looked up from germline, CDR1 is MNHNY and CDR2 is SVGAGI (reference sequence). The CDR3 DNA reads TGTGCCAGCAAAAAGACAGGGTCAACTAATGAAAAACTGTTTTTT. As protein: CASKKTGSTNEKLFF.

The rearrangement uses TRBV6-2 or TRBV6-3 and TRBJ2-7; 8 nucleotides match TRBD2. V was clipped by 4 bases and J by 0 bases; unmatched bases: 2. Germline V gene lookup returns CDR1 MNHEY and CDR2 SVGEGT. The CDR3 contains 14 residues. The CDR3 spells CASSLLADSYEQYF. The DNA of the CDR3 is TGTGCCAGCAGTTTACTAGCGGACTCCTACGAGCAGTACTTC.

CDR3 bases: TGTGCCAGCAGTTTAAACACTGAAGCTTTCTTT. As protein: CASSLNTEAFF. This chain uses TRBV7-9 with TRBJ1-1; D gene uncertain. V lost 6 bases to trimming and J lost 2 bases, with 4 bases between them. Germline CDR1 SEHNR, CDR2 FQNEAQ (reference sequence). The CDR3 extends over 11 amino acids.

This clonotype has only a few counts. The CDR3 DNA sequence: TGTGCCAGCAGCTCCCCCGGAACGGCCGACCCACCCGAATACTACGAGCAGTACTTC. Translated, it gives CASSSPGTADPPEYYEQYF. The chain carries TRBV7-2 and TRBJ2-7; no reliable D call. Germline V gives CDR1 SGHTA, CDR2 FQGNSA. CDR3 length: 19 amino acids. V was pared by 4 bases and J by 3 bases, with 28 bases between.

The table lists this clonotype with a few counts. The V gene is TRBV7-6, the J gene TRBJ2-1; a possible D gene is TRBD1 (6 bases). CDR3 size: 14 residues. The V gene lost 5 bases and the J gene lost 4 bases, with 12 bases spanning the gap. Germline V gene sequence: CDR1 SGHVS, CDR2 FNYEAQ. CDR3 loop: CASSPGQSYNEQFF. For the CDR3, the DNA is TGTGCCAGCAGCCCTGGACAGTCGTACAATGAGCAGTTCTTC.

This clonotype was picked up one time. The genes are TRBV12-3 or TRBV12-4 and TRBJ2-5; TRBD2 matches 8 bases. J gave up 6 bases and V 6 bases, and 12 bases lay outside the gene matches. CDR3 length: 15 amino acids. The CDR3 DNA is TGTGCCAGCAGCCAGGGACTAGGGGTCGTTAAGACCCAGTACTTC. It yields the protein CASSQGLGVVKTQYF.

This clonotype was seen a handful of times. The chain is built from TRBV7-8 and TRBJ2-1, with D maybe TRBD2 (5 bases). Germline V CDR1 and CDR2: SGHVS, FQNEAQ. V shed 4 bases and J shed 6 bases, with 10 bases lying between them. This CDR3 contains 13 residues. This CDR3 is CASSSGGSNEQFF. Written as DNA, the CDR3 is TGTGCCAGCAGCTCAGGAGGCTCCAATGAGCAGTTCTTC.

V gene TRBV5-4 combines with J gene TRBJ1-2; D is perhaps TRBD1 (5 bases). The length of the CDR3 is 14 residues. Germline V lookup: CDR1 SGHNT, CDR2 YYREEE (reference sequence). V was trimmed by 3 bases and J by 2 bases, leaving 11 bases between them. CDR3 loop: CASSSGAGNYGYTF. DNA of the CDR3: TGTGCCAGCAGCTCTGGGGCAGGGAACTATGGCTACACCTTC.

This rearrangement joins TRBV7-8 to TRBJ2-3, with D hard to call. The CDR3 totals 14 residues. With 4 bases removed from V and 4 bases from J, the gap between germline ends came to 12 bases. The germline CDR1 and CDR2 sequences are SGHVS and FQNEAQ. CDR3 residues: CASSSRPTPDTQYF. The CDR3 region has the DNA TGTGCCAGCAGCTCTCGTCCTACCCCAGATACGCAGTATTTT. The entire variable domain, with the rest obtained from reference TRBV7-8 and TRBJ2-3, is as follows: GAGVSQSPRYKVAKRGQDVALRCDPISGHVSLFWYQQALGQGPEFLTYFQNEAQLDKSGLPSDRFFAERPEGSVSTLKIQRTQQEDSAVYLCASSSRPTPDTQYFGPGTRLTVL.

The chain is built from TRBV12-3 or TRBV12-4 and TRBJ1-4, with a possible D match to TRBD1 (6 bases). This CDR3 is 14 amino acids long. V was clipped by 5 bases and J by 7 bases, with 14 bases between them. CDR3 amino acids: CASSPQGRGEKLFF. The CDR3 region has the DNA TGTGCCAGCAGTCCACAGGGAAGGGGTGAAAAACTGTTTTTT.

The chain carries TRBV7-3 and TRBJ1-1; D is unclear. CDR1 is SGHTA and CDR2 is FQGTGA in the germline V gene. Trimming stripped 1 base from V and 1 base from J, with 7 bases between. CDR3 length: 14 amino acids. CDR3 residues: CASSLSAGNTEAFF. The CDR3 region has the DNA TGTGCCAGCAGCTTAAGTGCAGGGAACACTGAAGCTTTCTTT.

The chain combines TRBV28 with TRBJ2-6; weak D call: TRBD1 (6 bases). V lost 6 bases to trimming and J lost 0 bases, with 21 bases between them. This CDR3 contains 19 residues. CDR1 is MDHEN, CDR2 SYDVKM, per germline. In DNA form, the CDR3 reads TGTGCCAGCAGCCTTATCCCCGGGACACTTAGCTCTGGGGCCAACGTCCTGACTTTC. Translated, it gives CASSLIPGTLSSGANVLTF.

The chain combines TRBV7-9 with TRBJ2-1, with D perhaps matching TRBD2 (6 bases). The CDR3 runs 15 residues. Trimming left V 5 bases short and J 2 bases short, with 13 bases between. Germline CDR1 is SEHNR and CDR2 is FQNEAQ (reference sequence). This chain's CDR3 is CASSRRRDPYNEQFF. As DNA, the CDR3 is TGTGCCAGCAGCCGGAGGAGGGACCCCTACAATGAGCAGTTCTTC.

V is TRBV4-1 and J is TRBJ2-7; 8 bases are a match to TRBD2. The CDR3 length is 13 residues. The V segment lost 4 bases and the J segment 5 bases; nucleotides outside the gene matches: 4. Germline V lookup: CDR1 MGHRA, CDR2 YSYEKL. In DNA form, the CDR3 reads TGCGCCAGCAGCCCGGGGGGGCCCAACGAGCAGTACTTC. Encoded protein: CASSPGGPNEQYF.

A few counts support this clonotype. Written as DNA, the CDR3 is TGCGCCAGCAGCCCCTCCGTAGCAGGGGCTGATTCACCCCTCCACTTT. Its translation: CASSPSVAGADSPLHF. The chain joins TRBV4-1 to TRBJ1-6; D perhaps matches TRBD1 (6 bases). The CDR3 length is 16 residues. The germline gives CDR1 MGHRA, CDR2 YSYEKL. V was trimmed by 4 bases and J by 8 bases, leaving 18 bases between them.

This clonotype showed up just a few times. The chain couples TRBV6-1 to TRBJ2-7, with D possibly matching TRBD1 (6 bases). Trimming pared 8 bases from V and 1 base from J, leaving 18 bases between. In germline, CDR1 is MNHNS, CDR2 SASEGT. The CDR3 runs to 15 residues. CDR3 amino acids: CASRSRSTGSYEQYF. As DNA, the CDR3 is TGTGCCAGCCGATCGCGCTCTACAGGGTCCTACGAGCAGTACTTC.

The chain carries TRBV7-6 and TRBJ2-1; D ambiguous. The CDR3 is made up of 14 amino acids. Germline V gene data show CDR1 as SGHVS and CDR2 as FNYEAQ. Trimming took 5 bases from V and 5 from J, leaving 13 bases between them. The CDR3: CASSTLDGDNEQFF. CDR3 coding DNA: TGTGCCAGCAGCACGCTGGACGGTGACAATGAGCAGTTCTTC.

This clonotype appeared a few times. The V gene is TRBV13, the J gene TRBJ1-2, with D hard to call. CDR1 and CDR2 from the germline V gene are PRHDT and FYEKMQ (reference sequence). The CDR3 is 17 amino acids. V shed 0 bases and J shed 4 bases, with 18 bases lying between them. CDR3 nucleotide sequence: TGTGCCAGCAGCTTAGGGGACTTAACTATCAAACCCTATGGCTACACCTTC. Encoded protein: CASSLGDLTIKPYGYTF.

This clonotype appeared a few times. This CDR3 is CASSLTTGSNQPQHF. CDR3 sequence (DNA): TGTGCCAGCAGTTTAACGACAGGGAGCAATCAGCCCCAGCATTTT. The gene calls are TRBV27 and TRBJ1-5, with 7 bases identical to TRBD1. The germline CDR1 and CDR2 sequences are MNHEY and SMNVEV (reference sequence). V was pared by 2 bases and J by 1 base, with 2 bases of the junction left unmatched. CDR3 length: 15 residues.

The rearrangement joins TRBV12-3 or TRBV12-4 to TRBJ2-2; 10 nucleotides line up with TRBD1. This CDR3 has 18 amino acids. The V gene end was trimmed by 3 bases and the J gene end by 4 bases; junction bases not matched to a gene: 11. CDR3 region: CASSFRGLRTGGTGELFF. The CDR3 region has the DNA TGTGCCAGCAGTTTTCGCGGGCTTCGGACAGGGGGCACCGGGGAGCTGTTTTTT.

This clonotype has more than one count but fewer than ten. The rearrangement links TRBV7-8 to TRBJ2-3; tentative D call: TRBD2 (6 bases). V was trimmed by 2 bases and J by 0 bases, leaving 18 bases between them. The CDR3 is made up of 18 amino acids. Germline V CDR1 and CDR2: SGHVS, FQNEAQ. CDR3 in DNA: TGTGCCAGCAGCTTAAGATTCGGTGGCGGGGTTAGCACAGATACGCAGTATTTT. Protein sequence: CASSLRFGGGVSTDTQYF.

The chain uses TRBV5-4 and TRBJ2-7; the match to TRBD2 covers 11 bases. The CDR3 has 15 residues. Trimming at V came to 4 bases and at J to 3 bases, leaving 6 bases not matched to a gene. The germline CDR1 and CDR2 sequences are SGHNT and YYREEE (reference sequence). The CDR3 region has the DNA TGTGCCAGCAGCAATCTAGCGGGGGGACGCTACGAGCAGTACTTC. This gives the protein CASSNLAGGRYEQYF. Full variable domain (outside the CDR3, taken from reference TRBV5-4 and TRBJ2-7): ETGVTQSPTHLIKTRGQQVTLRCSSQSGHNTVSWYQQALGQGPQFIFQYYREEENGRGNFPPRFSGLQFPNYSSELNVNALELDDSALYLCASSNLAGGRYEQYFGPGTRLTVT.

V usage is TRBV12-3 or TRBV12-4 and J usage is TRBJ1-5; the D gene is possibly TRBD1 (6 bases). V lost 3 bases and J lost 4, with 10 bases in between. This CDR3 contains 14 residues. The CDR3 loop reads CASSFDRPNQPQHF. DNA for the CDR3: TGTGCCAGCAGTTTCGACAGGCCGAATCAGCCCCAGCATTTT.

V is TRBV28 and J is TRBJ2-3; no definite D call. Germline V lookup: CDR1 MDHEN, CDR2 SYDVKM. This CDR3 comprises 17 residues. Between the trimmed V and J ends, which lost 3 bases and 2 bases, there was a span of 18 bases. In DNA form, the CDR3 reads TGTGCCAGCAGTTTGCCCCGGACCGTGGGGATCACAGATACGCAGTATTTT. Protein sequence: CASSLPRTVGITDTQYF.

This clonotype was counted between two and nine times. CDR3 protein: CASSADRLVTYNEQFF. CDR3 sequence (DNA): TGTGCCAGCAGCGCGGACAGACTCGTTACCTACAATGAGCAGTTCTTC. The V call is TRBV7-2, the J call TRBJ2-1; possible D gene TRBD1, 6 bases. CDR3 length: 16 amino acids. Per germline, CDR1 SGHTA and CDR2 FQGNSA. V was clipped by 5 bases and J by 2 bases, with 16 bases between them.

The gene calls are TRBV10-3 and TRBJ2-7; 11 bases align to TRBD1. The V gene end was trimmed by 3 bases and the J gene end by 5 bases; junction bases not matched to a gene: 3. The CDR3 runs to 14 residues. Germline V gene data show CDR1 as ENHRY and CDR2 as SYGVKD. The CDR3 region is CAISDGQGAHEQYF. The CDR3 bases are TGTGCCATCAGTGATGGACAGGGGGCCCACGAGCAGTACTTC.

Turning to this clonotype: Given a much more abundant clone one base away, this may be a read error. CDR3 DNA: TGTGCCAATTCCGGACCTAGCAATCAGCCCCAGCATTTT. Its protein is CANSGPSNQPQHF. This chain connects TRBV12-3 or TRBV12-4 to TRBJ1-5; D gene uncertain. The CDR3 extends over 13 amino acids. Trimming took off 10 bases at V and 0 bases at J, with 10 bases between the two ends.

The gene calls are TRBV28 and TRBJ2-2; 8 bases match TRBD1. CDR3 size: 18 residues. CDR1 MDHEN and CDR2 SYDVKM come from the germline V gene. Germline trimming cut 3 bases from V and 0 bases from J; bases unmatched to any gene: 9. Here the CDR3 DNA reads TGTGCCAGCAGTTTTCCCCAAGCAGGGGGCGCGAACACCGGGGAGCTGTTTTTT. Translated, it gives CASSFPQAGGANTGELFF.

The V and J genes are TRBV7-2 and TRBJ2-7; 12 bases are shared with TRBD1. V dropped 5 bases and J dropped 7; count of bases not matched to a gene: 12. The CDR3 spans 16 residues. Germline V CDR1 and CDR2: SGHTA, FQGNSA. Here the CDR3 DNA reads TGTGCCAGCAGCCCACGGGGGACAGGGGGCGCGGGAGAGCAGTACTTC. Amino acids: CASSPRGTGGAGEQYF.

The chain recombines TRBV25-1 with TRBJ1-1; no reliable D call. The CDR3 is 15 amino acids. V lost 1 base to trimming and J lost 3 bases, with 12 bases between them. Germline V gives CDR1 MGHDK, CDR2 SYGVNS. CDR3 loop: CASSEFSRSDTEAFF. Written as DNA, the CDR3 is TGTGCCAGCAGTGAATTTTCCAGGTCCGACACTGAAGCTTTCTTT. Full variable domain (outside the CDR3, taken from reference TRBV25-1 and TRBJ1-1): EADIYQTPRYLVIGTGKKITLECSQTMGHDKMYWYQQDPGMELHLIHYSYGVNSTEKGDLSSESTVSRIRTEHFPLTLESARPSHTSQYLCASSEFSRSDTEAFFGQGTRLTVV.